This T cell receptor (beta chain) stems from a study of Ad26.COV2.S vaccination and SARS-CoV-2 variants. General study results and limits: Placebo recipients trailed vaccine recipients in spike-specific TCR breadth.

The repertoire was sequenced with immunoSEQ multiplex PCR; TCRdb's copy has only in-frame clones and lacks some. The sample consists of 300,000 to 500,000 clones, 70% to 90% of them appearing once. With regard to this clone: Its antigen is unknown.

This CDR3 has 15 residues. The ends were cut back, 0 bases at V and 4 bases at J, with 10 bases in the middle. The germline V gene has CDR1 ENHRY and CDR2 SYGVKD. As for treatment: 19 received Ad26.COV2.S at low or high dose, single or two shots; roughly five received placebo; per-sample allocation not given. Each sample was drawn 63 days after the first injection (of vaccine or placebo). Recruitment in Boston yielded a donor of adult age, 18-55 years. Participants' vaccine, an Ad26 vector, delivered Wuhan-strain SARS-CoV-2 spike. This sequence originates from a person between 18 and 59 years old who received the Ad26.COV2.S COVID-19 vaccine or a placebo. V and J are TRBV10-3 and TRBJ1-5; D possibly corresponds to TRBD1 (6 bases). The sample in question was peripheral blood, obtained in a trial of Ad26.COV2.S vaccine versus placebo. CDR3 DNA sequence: TGTGCCATCAGTGAGTCGACAGGTCAGAATCAGCCCCAGCATTTT. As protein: CAISESTGQNQPQHF.